This TCR beta chain was profiled in a study of T cell responses to AZD1222 COVID-19 vaccine. Study summary: Second-dose intervals near 4 or 12 weeks were combined.

Trimming removed 4 bases at V and 7 bases at J, with 14 bases between. Germline CDR1 and CDR2: SGDLS and YYNGEE. This CDR3 has 13 residues. Profiling relied on immunoSEQ multiplex PCR, and the TCRdb table lists in-frame clones only, not all of them. Of 200,000 or so clones listed, around 94% are singletons. Overall study findings and caveats: Among AZD1222 vaccinees, only six were seropositive at baseline. Reports say nearly half of spike-specific TCRs go after unmutated variant regions. At 160-218 and 743-854, vaccine-associated CD4 TCRs were dominant, and they spanned spike.

Turning to this clone: Its antigen is still unknown.

The specimen was peripheral blood, collected on day 0 of AZD1222 vaccination. The sequence was collected from an adult in good health. The V call is TRBV9, the J call TRBJ1-1; D might be TRBD1 (5 bases). The CDR3, as DNA: TGTGCCAGCAGCCTTAGGACACGGGGTGAAGCTTTCTTT. Protein product: CASSLRTRGEAFF.